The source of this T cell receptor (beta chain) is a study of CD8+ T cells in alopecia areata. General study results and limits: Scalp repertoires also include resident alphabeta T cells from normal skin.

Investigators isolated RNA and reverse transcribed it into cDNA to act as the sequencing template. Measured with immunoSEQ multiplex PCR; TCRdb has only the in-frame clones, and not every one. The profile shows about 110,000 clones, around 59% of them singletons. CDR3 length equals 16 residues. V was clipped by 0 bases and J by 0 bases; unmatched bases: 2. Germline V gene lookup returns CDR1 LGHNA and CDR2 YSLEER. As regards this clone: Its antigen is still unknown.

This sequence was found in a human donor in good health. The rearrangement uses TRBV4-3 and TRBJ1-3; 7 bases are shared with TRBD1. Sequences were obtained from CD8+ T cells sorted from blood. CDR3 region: CASSQDWTGSGNTIYF. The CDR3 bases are TGCGCCAGCAGCCAAGATTGGACAGGCTCTGGAAACACCATATATTTT.